The TCR beta chain described here comes from a study of monozygotic twins with inflammatory bowel disease (dated 2019 in TCRdb). General notes on the study: The full study comprised around 28 monozygotic twin pairs: nine German pairs (four IBD-concordant, five IBD-discordant) and 19 IBD-discordant Danish pairs. The search for disease-associated traits relied mainly on comparing, within discordant pairs, IBD patients with their genetically identical healthy co-twins. Each individual had, on average, about 151 000 unique TCRalpha sequences and 181 000 unique TCRbeta sequences available for analysis.

Remarks on this clonotype: No cognate antigen has been identified for it.

An approximately 2.5 ml peripheral blood sample was drawn into PAXgene tubes per donor and stored at -80°C. Without any T cell sorting, total RNA was extracted from whole blood using the PAXgene blood miRNA kit on an automated QIAcube. Peripheral blood from monozygotic twin pairs who were concordant or discordant for inflammatory bowel disease underwent deep TCRalpha and TCRbeta repertoire profiling using unique molecular barcoding. For every twin pair, smoking habits were documented, and each individual was categorised as a current, former or never smoker. The library was generated by 5' RACE. For each TCR library, approximately 3,700 ng of total RNA was used. For each sample, cDNA synthesis was carried out in eight separate reactions using SMARTScribe reverse transcriptase. During cDNA synthesis, template switching introduced unique molecular identifiers that contained a 6-nucleotide sample barcode. Two nested PCRs of approximately 16 and 10 cycles amplified the TCRalpha and TCRbeta cDNA, and bead purification followed each PCR. Before amplification, cDNA was treated with uracil DNA-glycosylase and purified using the QIAquick PCR purification kit. The second PCR added Illumina TruSeq-compatible adapters along with sample-specific barcodes. TapeStation and Qubit were used to check library quality and concentration, and 5 ng of each library went into the pool. The pooled libraries were sequenced with 2 x 100 bp reads and custom sequencing primers on an Illumina HiSeq2500 single-index Rapid Run. The authors' pipeline ran thus. MiGEC version 1.2.6 was used for UMI-based consensus assembly to correct PCR and sequencing errors. MiXCR version 2.1.1 was used for V(D)J alignment, clonotype assembly and CDR3 extraction. To normalise gene usage, clonotype sharing and MAIT/NKT TCR abundance, the analysis used the top 1000, 10 000 and 20 000 clonotypes per sample. After downsampling to 27 000 UMIs, diversity was calculated as the inverse Simpson index using the vegan R package. Paired Mann-Whitney U tests were applied to discordant twin pairs, with Benjamini-Hochberg correction for multiple testing. TCRdb reprocessed the reads into one record per CDR3 protein sequence, lacking DNA. TCRdb, not the authors, supplied the V and J calls. The sample table holds roughly 160,000 distinct CDR3 sequences. Around 6.8% of the sample comes from the top ten.

Spanning cysteine to phenylalanine, the CDR3 consists of 12 amino acids. Nucleotide data are not available. From a lookup of the germline V gene, CDR1 and CDR2 are SGHRS and YFSETQ. Overall study results and their limits: Concordant and discordant twins showed no difference in repertoire similarity, possibly because of limited statistical power. Measured by the inverse Simpson index, TCRbeta repertoire diversity was lower in IBD patients than in their healthy co-twins. The results gave no support for a single strong signal or clonotype linked to IBD. Background noise and inter-individual variability may have been introduced into the repertoires by the differing immunosuppressive treatments among patients. IBD patients shared fewer clonotypes with other individuals than healthy twins did, most markedly in patients showing signs of disease activity. The analysis was unable to tell different T cell subtypes apart.

The chain is made from TRBV5-1 and TRBJ2-2; TCRdb's assignment of TRBD1 cannot be checked, as there is no DNA. The sequence was obtained from a human donor with ulcerative colitis or Crohn's disease, or a healthy co-twin of an affected twin (not recorded which). The sample taken for sequencing was blood. The CDR3: CASSPGTGELFF.